Presented here are 17 T cell receptor beta chains from one specimen sequenced in a study of T cell responses to AZD1222 COVID-19 vaccine. Profiling relied on immunoSEQ multiplex PCR, and the TCRdb table lists in-frame clones only, not all of them. The sample has approximately 99,000 clones; approximately 93% are singletons. The sample here was peripheral blood, taken 28 days after the second AZD1222 dose. All receptors derive from an adult who received the AZD1222 COVID-19 vaccine.

The chain has TRBV6-5 and TRBJ2-7; 7 positions agree with TRBD1. This CDR3 has 15 amino acids. The trim removed 0 bases at V and 6 bases at J, leaving 8 bases unmatched. Germline V gene data show CDR1 as MNHEY and CDR2 as SVGAGI. CDR3 sequence reads: CASSYSLTGIGEQYF. The CDR3 DNA follows: TGTGCCAGCAGTTACTCCCTGACAGGGATAGGCGAGCAGTACTTC.

The rearrangement uses TRBV19 and TRBJ2-1; 9 bases align to TRBD1. V shed 4 bases and J 6 bases; nucleotides not matched to a gene: 13. CDR1 and CDR2 from the germline V gene are LNHDA and SQIVND (reference sequence). The CDR3 sequence is 17 residues long. The CDR3 loop reads CASSTPPGTGLGNEQFF. The CDR3 coding sequence is TGTGCCAGTAGTACCCCTCCTGGGACAGGGCTCGGCAATGAGCAGTTCTTC.

V usage is TRBV28 and J usage is TRBJ2-5; perhaps TRBD1 as D (6 bases). Trimming shortened V by 4 bases and J by 3 bases, and 12 bases separated the two germline ends. Germline V lookup: CDR1 MDHEN, CDR2 SYDVKM. CDR3 size: 14 residues. CDR3 sequence reads: CASSSAQGKETQYF. CDR3 in DNA: TGTGCCAGCAGTTCCGCACAGGGTAAAGAGACCCAGTACTTC.

The chain combines TRBV20-1 with TRBJ2-7, with 10 bases fitting TRBD2. Germline V gene sequence: CDR1 DFQATT, CDR2 SNEGSKA (reference sequence). The CDR3 loop spans 15 amino acids. V lost 3 bases, J lost 3 bases, and 8 bases stayed unmatched. The DNA for the CDR3 is TGCAGTGCTAGTGTACTAGCGGGGACCATCTACGAGCAGTACTTC. It encodes CSASVLAGTIYEQYF.

The chain joins TRBV9 to TRBJ1-3; TRBD1 might be the D (6 bases). The CDR3 runs to 18 residues. Trimming stripped 4 bases from V and 3 bases from J, with 23 bases between. Germline V gene sequence: CDR1 SGDLS, CDR2 YYNGEE. CDR3 in DNA: TGTGCCAGCAGCCCGAGCCCACAGGGATCTACTGGTGGAAACACCATATATTTT. Encoded protein: CASSPSPQGSTGGNTIYF.

This rearrangement joins TRBV2 to TRBJ2-5; perhaps D is TRBD1 or TRBD2 (5 bases each). Germline values: CDR1 SNHLY, CDR2 FYNNEI. The V end was cut by 8 bases, the J end by 5 bases, with 15 bases between. The length of the CDR3 is 13 residues. DNA of the CDR3: TGTGCCAGCCAGGCCGGGACGAGGGAGACCCAGTACTTC. It yields the protein CASQAGTRETQYF.

The chain uses TRBV7-2 and TRBJ2-7; 7 bases match TRBD2. V trimming: 3 bases; J trimming: 1 base; junction bases outside the gene matches: 6. CDR3 length: 15 amino acids. Germline V gives CDR1 SGHTA, CDR2 FQGNSA. Here the CDR3 DNA reads TGTGCCAGCAGCTTGGGGACTACGATATCCTACGAGCAGTACTTC. Residues: CASSLGTTISYEQYF.

This clone has only one observation. The chain has TRBV7-8 and TRBJ1-1; D is perhaps TRBD1 (5 bases). Trimming stripped 4 bases from V and 1 base from J, with 10 bases between. The V gene's germline CDR1 is SGHVS and CDR2 FQNEAQ. This CDR3 region has 14 residues. The CDR3 DNA sequence: TGTGCCAGCAGCTATACCCAGGGGAACACTGAAGCTTTCTTT. Protein product: CASSYTQGNTEAFF. Variable domain in full (rest from reference TRBV7-8 and TRBJ1-1): GAGVSQSPRYKVAKRGQDVALRCDPISGHVSLFWYQQALGQGPEFLTYFQNEAQLDKSGLPSDRFFAERPEGSVSTLKIQRTQQEDSAVYLCASSYTQGNTEAFFGQGTRLTVV.

DNA of the CDR3: TGTGCCAGCAGCCCCGCCGGAGTAGCGGTTTTCACAGATACGCAGTATTTT. Its protein product is CASSPAGVAVFTDTQYF. This sequence joins TRBV7-2 and TRBJ2-3; tentatively, D is TRBD2 (6 bases). The CDR3 consists of 17 residues. Germline CDR1 is SGHTA and CDR2 is FQGNSA. Trimming took off 5 bases at V and 2 bases at J, with 20 bases between the two ends.

CDR3 protein: CASSLRDQAFF. The CDR3 DNA is TGTGCCAGCAGTTTACGAGACCAAGCTTTCTTT. J is TRBJ1-1 and V is TRBV28; D gene unclear. The CDR3 has 11 amino acids. Germline CDR1 and CDR2: MDHEN and SYDVKM. The ends were cut back, 2 bases at V and 9 bases at J, with 7 bases in the middle. The complete variable domain, with remaining parts taken from reference TRBV28 and TRBJ1-1, reads DVKVTQSSRYLVKRTGEKVFLECVQDMDHENMFWYRQDPGLGLRLIYFSYDVKMKEKGDIPEGYSVSREKKERFSLILESASTNQTSMYLCASSLRDQAFFGQGTRLTVV.

V is TRBV3-1 (or the pseudogene TRBV3-2) and J is TRBJ1-1; 8 positions agree with TRBD1. The germline V gene encodes CDR1 LGHDT and CDR2 YNNKEL (reference sequence). The CDR3 runs 13 residues. The J segment lost 1 base and the V segment lost 5 bases, leaving 0 bases of the junction unmatched. CDR3 DNA: TGTGCCAGCAGCGGACAGGGGAACACTGAAGCTTTCTTT. This encodes CASSGQGNTEAFF.

The chain's CDR3 is CASSLTGNTEAFF. Written as DNA, the CDR3 is TGCGCCAGCAGCTTGACAGGGAACACTGAAGCTTTCTTT. V and J are TRBV5-1 and TRBJ1-1; D is perhaps TRBD1 (5 bases). Germline values: CDR1 SGHRS, CDR2 YFSETQ. CDR3 length: 13 amino acids. With 1 base removed from V and 1 base from J, the gap between germline ends came to 5 bases.

The CDR3 bases are TGTGCCAGCAGCCATGCCGCTTCCGGGACCCGGGGTGAGCAGTTCTTC. This sequence encodes CASSHAASGTRGEQFF. V gene TRBV3-1 (or the pseudogene TRBV3-2) combines with J gene TRBJ2-1; D may correspond to TRBD1 or TRBD2 (5 bases each). The CDR3 totals 16 residues. Trimming removed 3 bases from V and 9 bases from J, with 21 bases in between. Per germline, CDR1 LGHDT and CDR2 YNNKEL (reference sequence).

This clone appeared a single time. V is TRBV18 and J is TRBJ2-1; 7 bases agree with TRBD2. The CDR3 loop spans 15 amino acids. Germline V gene lookup returns CDR1 KGHSH and CDR2 LQKENI. After removal of 3 bases from V and 10 bases from J, the junction contained 12 bases not matched to a gene. The DNA for the CDR3 is TGTGCCAGCTCACCGGGCGGGAGTTCTCTTGGAGAGCAGTTCTTC. This sequence encodes CASSPGGSSLGEQFF.

The rearrangement uses TRBV27 and TRBJ2-7; D is unresolved. Trimming removed 0 bases at V and 0 bases at J, with 3 bases between. Germline CDR1 reads MNHEY; CDR2 reads SMNVEV (reference sequence). The CDR3 contains 13 residues. The CDR3 reads CASSLSLSYEQYF. The CDR3 nucleotides are TGTGCCAGCAGTTTATCCCTCTCCTACGAGCAGTACTTC.

This chain connects TRBV10-1 to TRBJ2-3; tentatively, D is TRBD2 (5 bases). The CDR3 runs to 14 residues. The germline V gene encodes CDR1 WNHNN and CDR2 SYGVQD (reference sequence). V was cut by 6 bases and J by 5 bases, with 15 bases left in between. The CDR3 region has the DNA TGCGCCAGCAGCCGAGAGGTCAGCGGAGATACGCAGTATTTT. Translated: CASSREVSGDTQYF.

The chain couples TRBV19 to TRBJ1-1; 9 bases fit TRBD1. Germline loops: CDR1 LNHDA, CDR2 SQIVND (reference sequence). CDR3 size: 15 residues. The V and J ends lost 9 bases and 2 bases, in that order; junction bases with no gene match: 10. CDR3 amino acids: CARPVRTGENTEAFF. DNA of the CDR3: TGTGCCAGACCCGTACGGACAGGGGAAAACACTGAAGCTTTCTTT. Using reference TRBV19 and TRBJ1-1 for the parts outside the CDR3, the full variable domain is DGGITQSPKYLFRKEGQNVTLSCEQNLNHDAMYWYRQDPGQGLRLIYYSQIVNDFQKGDIAEGYSVSREKKESFPLTVTSAQKNPTAFYLCARPVRTGENTEAFFGQGTRLTVV.